This T cell receptor (beta chain) was documented in a study of CD8+CD57+ T cells in acquired aplastic anemia. Study-level background: An average of 3.2 ug of DNA was obtained from sorted CD4+ and CD8+ cells.

Genomic DNA templated the TCR beta VDJ and CDR3 profiling. TCRdb fed the reads into MiXCR, producing one record per CDR3 protein. The repertoire holds some 200,000 distinct CDR3 sequences, with 40% to 55% as singletons. Germline V gene lookup returns CDR1 KGHDR and CDR2 SFDVKD. The length of the CDR3 is 17 residues. Trimming took 2 bases from V and 4 from J; bases not matched to a gene: 8. Whoever was chosen for sequencing had shown CD8+CD57+ cell expansion by flow cytometry. Diagnosis of severe acquired aplastic anemia applied to all patients. What was sequenced was sorted CD4+, CD8+, or CD8+CD57+ T cells (not recorded which) from PBMCs. The receptor was isolated from a human donor with aplastic anemia. The gene calls are TRBV24-1 and TRBJ1-4; 8 bases map to TRBD1. The CDR3 reads CATSDSGTGPLNEKLFF. CDR3 nucleotide sequence: TGTGCCACCAGTGATTCCGGGACAGGCCCTCTTAATGAAAAACTGTTTTTT.